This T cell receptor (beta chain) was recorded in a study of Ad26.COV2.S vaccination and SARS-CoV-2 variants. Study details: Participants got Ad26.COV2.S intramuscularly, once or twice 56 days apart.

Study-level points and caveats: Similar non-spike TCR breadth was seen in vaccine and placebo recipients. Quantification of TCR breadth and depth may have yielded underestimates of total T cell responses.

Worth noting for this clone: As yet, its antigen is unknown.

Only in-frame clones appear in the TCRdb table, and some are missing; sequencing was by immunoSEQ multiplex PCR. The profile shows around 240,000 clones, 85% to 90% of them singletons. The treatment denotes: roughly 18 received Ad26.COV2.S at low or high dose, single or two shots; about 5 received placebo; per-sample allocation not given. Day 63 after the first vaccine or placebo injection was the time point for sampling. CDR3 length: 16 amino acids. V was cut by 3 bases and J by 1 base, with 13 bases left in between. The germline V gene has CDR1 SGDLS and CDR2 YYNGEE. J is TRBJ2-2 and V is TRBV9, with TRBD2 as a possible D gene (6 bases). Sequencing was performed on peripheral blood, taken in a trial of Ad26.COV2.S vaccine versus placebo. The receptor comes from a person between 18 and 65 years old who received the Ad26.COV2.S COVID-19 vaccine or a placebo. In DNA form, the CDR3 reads TGTGCCAGCAGCGGAATAGCGGAGATGAACACCGGGGAGCTGTTTTTT. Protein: CASSGIAEMNTGELFF.